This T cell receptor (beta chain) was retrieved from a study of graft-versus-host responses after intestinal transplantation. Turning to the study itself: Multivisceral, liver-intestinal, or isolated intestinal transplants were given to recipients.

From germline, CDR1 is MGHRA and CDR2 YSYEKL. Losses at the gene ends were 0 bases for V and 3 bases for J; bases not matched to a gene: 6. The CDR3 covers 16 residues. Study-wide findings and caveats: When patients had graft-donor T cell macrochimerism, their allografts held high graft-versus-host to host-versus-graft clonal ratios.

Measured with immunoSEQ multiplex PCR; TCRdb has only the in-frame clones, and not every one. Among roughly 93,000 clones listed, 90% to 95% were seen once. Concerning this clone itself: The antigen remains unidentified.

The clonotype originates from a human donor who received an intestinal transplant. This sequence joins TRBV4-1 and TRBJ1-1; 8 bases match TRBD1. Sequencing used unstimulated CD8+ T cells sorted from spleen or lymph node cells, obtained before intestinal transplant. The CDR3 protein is CASSQDFRTGYTEAFF. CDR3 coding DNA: TGCGCCAGCAGCCAAGATTTTCGGACAGGGTACACTGAAGCTTTCTTT.